The 11 T cell receptor beta chains reported below all come from one sample, sequenced in a study of cytomegalovirus exposure and HLA in healthy donors. The assay was immunoSEQ multiplex PCR, and TCRdb's table has in-frame clones only and misses some. The table records 100,000 to 150,000 clones, roughly 89% of them present only once. Material for sequencing was PBMCs. These receptors all stem from a woman in her late teens or twenties in good health and CMV-seronegative.

This chain joins TRBV15 and TRBJ2-2; D might be TRBD2 (6 bases). This CDR3 region has 18 residues. Germline assignment: CDR1 LNHNV and CDR2 YYDKDF (reference sequence). V lost 8 bases and J 7 bases, leaving 29 bases between the germline ends. CDR3 coding DNA: TGTGCCACCTCCGGACCGTTGGGATCGGGAGTTCGTAGCGGGGAGCTGTTTTTT. It yields the protein CATSGPLGSGVRSGELFF.

The gene calls are TRBV7-9 and TRBJ2-5, with D possibly TRBD2 on 6 matching bases. Trimming left V 1 base short and J 5 bases short, with 17 bases between. The germline CDR1 and CDR2 sequences are SEHNR and FQNEAQ (reference sequence). The CDR3 extends over 16 amino acids. The CDR3 sequence is CASSLDVGRSSETQYF. CDR3 nucleotide sequence: TGTGCCAGCAGCTTAGACGTAGGGAGGAGTTCCGAGACCCAGTACTTC.

This clone was recorded once. This chain links TRBV27 with TRBJ1-5; 12 bases map to TRBD1. The CDR3 has 13 amino acids. The V segment lost 11 bases and the J segment 6 bases; nucleotides outside the gene matches: 5. CDR1 and CDR2 from the germline V gene are MNHEY and SMNVEV (reference sequence). CDR3 amino acids: CAPGQGACQPQHF. In DNA form, the CDR3 reads TGTGCCCCGGGACAGGGGGCCTGTCAGCCCCAGCATTTT.

The chain employs TRBV6-4 and TRBJ2-1, with TRBD2 matching over 14 bases. Germline values: CDR1 MRHNA, CDR2 SNTAGT. The junction had 4 bases not matched to a gene; V was cut back by 6 bases and J by 6 bases. There are 15 residues in the CDR3. The CDR3 DNA reads as TGTGCCAGCAGCAGACTAGCGGGGGGGCTCAATGAGCAGTTCTTC. Translation gives CASSRLAGGLNEQFF.

The V call is TRBV29-1, the J call TRBJ2-1; 10 bases map to TRBD1. Germline V lookup: CDR1 SQVTM, CDR2 ANQGSEA. The ends lost 6 bases at V and 4 bases at J; junction bases unmatched: 9. The CDR3 is 15 residues long. CDR3 region: CSVELGTGVYNEQFF. The CDR3 DNA is TGCAGCGTCGAACTCGGGACAGGGGTATACAATGAGCAGTTCTTC.

This chain uses TRBV6-5 with TRBJ1-1, with D perhaps TRBD1 (6 bases). The length of the CDR3 is 15 residues. V was pared by 6 bases and J by 11 bases, with 25 bases between. Germline lookup yields CDR1 MNHEY and CDR2 SVGAGI. The CDR3 coding sequence is TGTGCCAGCAGGCCACGTAACGAGGGGGTAATCTCGGCTTTCTTT. Its translation: CASRPRNEGVISAFF.

The chain recombines TRBV5-4 with TRBJ2-1; D is possibly TRBD1 (6 bases). V lost 5 bases and J 3 bases, leaving 9 bases between the germline ends. CDR3 length equals 13 residues. Germline lookup yields CDR1 SGHNT and CDR2 YYREEE (reference sequence). The CDR3 here is CASRRDNYNEQFF. In DNA form, the CDR3 reads TGTGCCAGCAGAAGGGACAACTACAATGAGCAGTTCTTC.

V is TRBV5-1 and J is TRBJ2-2; D remains ambiguous. Trimming pared 1 base from V and 2 bases from J, leaving 12 bases between. The CDR3 has 16 residues. Germline V gives CDR1 SGHRS, CDR2 YFSETQ. CDR3 residues: CASSLLVQDNTGELFF. For the CDR3, the DNA is TGCGCCAGCAGCTTGTTAGTGCAGGATAACACCGGGGAGCTGTTTTTT.

The chain carries TRBV19 and TRBJ2-7; 12 nucleotides align to TRBD1. The CDR3 is made up of 13 amino acids. After removal of 6 bases from V and 6 bases from J, the junction contained 3 bases not matched to a gene. In germline, CDR1 is LNHDA, CDR2 SQIVND (reference sequence). DNA of the CDR3: TGTGCCAGTAGGGGACAGGGGGCACTCGAGCAGTACTTC. The encoded protein is CASRGQGALEQYF.

This clone was observed a handful of times. This chain links TRBV7-2 with TRBJ1-2; 7 nucleotides align to TRBD1. Germline CDR1 and CDR2: SGHTA and FQGNSA. V gave up 6 bases and J gave up 8 bases; unmatched junction bases: 9. The CDR3 loop spans 13 amino acids. The CDR3 reads CASRATGVPGYTF. The CDR3 DNA is TGTGCCAGCAGGGCCACAGGGGTACCCGGCTACACCTTC.

CDR3 nucleotide sequence: TGTGCCAGCAGCCTACGACAGGGGAACACTGAAGCTTTCTTT. It translates to CASSLRQGNTEAFF. The gene calls are TRBV7-2 and TRBJ1-1; 7 nucleotides agree with TRBD1. J gave up 1 base and V 5 bases, and 4 bases lay outside the gene matches. The CDR3 is made up of 14 amino acids. The germline V gene has CDR1 SGHTA and CDR2 FQGNSA.